This T cell receptor beta chain was profiled in a study of shared clonotypes between healthy human individuals (dated by TCRdb to 2020 to 2022). Some background on the complete study: Three men and a couple of women, aged 18 to 49 years, made up the cohort. For each donor, CD4 naive and CD4 memory were each given three plates, CD8 naive was given two plates, and CD8 memory was given one plate. To estimate repertoire size and how much clonotype sharing occurs between individuals, the study deeply sequenced the blood TCR repertoires of five healthy adults. Different laboratories and diverse techniques were used to prepare libraries and sequence TCR repertoires, to increase sequencing depth and limit assay-specific biases. Between about 0.85 and 9.5 billion PBMCs per donor were obtained by leukapheresis.

With respect to this clone: Its antigen is still unknown. Qualities for individual bases were not recorded, and no much larger clone is one base off.

Donors were healthy HIV-negative adults with no recently reported acute infections or vaccinations. Only Caucasian adults living in Nashville, Tennessee, USA were represented among the donors. CD4+ T cells were enriched through magnetic negative selection, after which naive cells were positively selected on CD45RA and the remaining negative fraction served as the memory subset. After blood collection by leukapheresis, PBMCs were isolated using Ficoll-Histopaque density gradient centrifugation and then cryopreserved in the vapor phase of liquid nitrogen. Analytical flow cytometry was used to check the purity and quantity of every magnetically sorted T cell population. Genomic DNA was isolated from each sorted fraction and quantified by UV absorbance on a Nanodrop 2000c. What the research found in general, with its limitations: Pairwise subsampling indicated that sequencing depth was expected to affect the degree of clonotype sharing among donors. Rarefaction of sorted-subset datasets indicated incomplete sequencing despite the large sequencing depth. Clonotypes shared by all four sorted-subset donors showed higher generation probabilities than non-shared clonotypes. Naive subsets generally had larger estimated clonotype richness than memory subsets. Because the study included a small number of donors, the genetic and exposure-history diversity represented was limited. Sharing across four donors was observed for 4.5% to 6.5% of naive CD4, 3% to 3.5% of naive CD8, over 2% of memory CD4, and about 0.4% of memory CD8 clonotypes. Sampling was restricted to blood, and TCR repertoires in tissue are likely to differ from TCR repertoires in blood.

Using the deep immunoSEQ assay, multiplex PCR amplified TCR CDR3 regions from genomic DNA. For each cell subset, the extracted genomic DNA was distributed evenly across all wells of several immunoSEQ 96-well plates, and each plate served as one replicate. For sorted subsets, each replicate PCR was loaded with around 220 ng genomic DNA, equivalent to 30,000 or so T cell genomes. The purified libraries were quantified using a Qubit 3.0 fluorometer, sized with a Bioanalyzer 2100, and then quantified again using the KAPA Library Quantification kit. A separate single-read 150-cycle Illumina NextSeq 550 flow cell was used to sequence each immunoSEQ 96-well plate. In the paper's pipeline: The immunoSEQ output contained only junctional sequences without quality scores, so filtering could not match that applied to full-length reads. To assign V/J genes and CDR3, sequences were annotated against IMGT germline references using PyIR, a Python wrapper for IgBLAST v1.9. Reads were filtered out if the reads had weak V/J assignments (E-value above 1e-6), no CDR3, stop codons, out-of-frame junctions, or ambiguous translated residues. V3J clonotypes were defined by identical inferred V gene, J gene, and CDR3 amino acid sequence. The percentage overlap between two repertoires was calculated by dividing the number of shared unique clonotypes by the size of the smaller repertoire. Three approaches were used to assess repertoire richness: RTK rarefaction, the Chao1 estimator, and Recon v2.1 estimates of unobserved clonotypes. For all TCRbeta clonotypes obtained by the gDNA method from four donors, generation probabilities were computed with OLGA. TCRdb provides this immuneACCESS table in a form limited to in-frame rearrangements. Some clones are lacking; in checked studies, under half of them reflect an unresolved V gene, and why the rest are absent is not known. D and trimming come from the DNA, and the V and J calls and clone size come from that table. The sample table shows roughly 2.2 million clones, and about 92% are seen once. Of the sample, 0.39% is held by the ten largest clones.

As encoded in the germline V gene (reference sequence), CDR1 is SGHAT while CDR2 is FQDESV. Spanning cysteine to phenylalanine, the CDR3 consists of 15 amino acids. Only CDR3 DNA is held: 45 bases, read in frame from base 1. Trimming removed 4 bases from V and 3 bases from J; the gene matches leave 6 bases unexplained. The specimen was naive CD4+ T cells from PBMCs. The sample's cell subset or site label is to be understood as: CD45RA+ positively selected. The sequence derives from a young man in good health. Some clones in this sample may be carry-over from other donors' samples. The chain uses TRBV11-1 and TRBJ2-3, with 8 bases aligning to TRBD1. The nucleotide sequence reads as follows: TGTGCCAGCAGCTCGTACGGACAGGGAACAGATACGCAGTATTTT. This is translated as CASSSYGQGTDTQYF. With the rest looked up from the reference TRBV11-1 and TRBJ2-3 genes rather than sequenced, the full variable domain is EAEVAQSPRYKITEKSQAVAFWCDPISGHATLYWYRQILGQGPELLVQFQDESVVDDSQLPKDRFSAERLKGVDSTLKIQPAELGDSAMYLCASSSYGQGTDTQYFGPGTRLTVL.